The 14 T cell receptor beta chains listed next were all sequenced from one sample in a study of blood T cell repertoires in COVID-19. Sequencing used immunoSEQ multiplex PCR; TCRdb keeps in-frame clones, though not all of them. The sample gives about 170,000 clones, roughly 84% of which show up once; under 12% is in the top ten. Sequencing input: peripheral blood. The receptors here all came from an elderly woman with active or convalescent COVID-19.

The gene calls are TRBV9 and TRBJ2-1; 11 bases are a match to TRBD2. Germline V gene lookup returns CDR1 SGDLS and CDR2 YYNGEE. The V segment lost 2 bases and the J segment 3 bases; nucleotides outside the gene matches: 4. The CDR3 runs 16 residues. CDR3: CASSVELAGVYNEQFF. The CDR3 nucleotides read TGTGCCAGCAGCGTGGAACTAGCGGGAGTCTACAATGAGCAGTTCTTC.

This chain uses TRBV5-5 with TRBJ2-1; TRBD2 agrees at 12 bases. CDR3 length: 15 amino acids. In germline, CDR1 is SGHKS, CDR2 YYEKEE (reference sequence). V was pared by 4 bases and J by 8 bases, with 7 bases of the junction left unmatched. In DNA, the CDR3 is TGTGCCAGCAGCCCCGCTCGACTAGCGGGGGATGAGCAGTTCTTC. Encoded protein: CASSPARLAGDEQFF.

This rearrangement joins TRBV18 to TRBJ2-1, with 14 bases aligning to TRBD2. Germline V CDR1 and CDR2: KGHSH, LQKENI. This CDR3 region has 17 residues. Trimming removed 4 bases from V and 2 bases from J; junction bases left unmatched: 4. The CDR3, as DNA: TGTGCCAGCTCACACGGGACTAGCGGGAGTACCTACAATGAGCAGTTCTTC. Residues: CASSHGTSGSTYNEQFF. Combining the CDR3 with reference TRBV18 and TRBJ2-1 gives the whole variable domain NAGVMQNPRHLVRRRGQEARLRCSPMKGHSHVYWYRQLPEEGLKFMVYLQKENIIDESGMPKERFSAEFPKEGPSILRIQQVVRGDSAAYFCASSHGTSGSTYNEQFFGPGTRLTVL.

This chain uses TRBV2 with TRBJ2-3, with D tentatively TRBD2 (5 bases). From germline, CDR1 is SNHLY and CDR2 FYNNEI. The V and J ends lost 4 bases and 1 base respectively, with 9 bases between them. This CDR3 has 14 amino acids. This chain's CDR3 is CASSGELGTDTQYF. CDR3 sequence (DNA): TGTGCCAGCAGTGGGGAGTTGGGCACAGATACGCAGTATTTT.

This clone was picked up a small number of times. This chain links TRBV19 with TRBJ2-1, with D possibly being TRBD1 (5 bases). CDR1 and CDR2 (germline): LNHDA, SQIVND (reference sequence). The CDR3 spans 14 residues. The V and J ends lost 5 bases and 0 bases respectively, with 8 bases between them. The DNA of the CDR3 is TGTGCCAGTAGTGGGGCGAGCTCCTACAATGAGCAGTTCTTC. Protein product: CASSGASSYNEQFF.

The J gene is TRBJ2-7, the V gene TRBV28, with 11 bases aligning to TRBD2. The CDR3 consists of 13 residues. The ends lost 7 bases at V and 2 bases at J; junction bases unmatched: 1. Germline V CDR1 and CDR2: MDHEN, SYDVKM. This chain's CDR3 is CASMTSGTYEQYF. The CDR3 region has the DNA TGTGCCAGCATGACTAGCGGGACCTACGAGCAGTACTTC.

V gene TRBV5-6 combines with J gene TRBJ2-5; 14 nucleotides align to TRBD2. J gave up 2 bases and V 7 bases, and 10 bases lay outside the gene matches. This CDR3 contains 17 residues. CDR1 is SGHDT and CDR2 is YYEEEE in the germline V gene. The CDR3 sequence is CASQPQTSGRVQETQYF. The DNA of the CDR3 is TGTGCCAGCCAGCCACAGACTAGCGGGAGGGTACAAGAGACCCAGTACTTC.

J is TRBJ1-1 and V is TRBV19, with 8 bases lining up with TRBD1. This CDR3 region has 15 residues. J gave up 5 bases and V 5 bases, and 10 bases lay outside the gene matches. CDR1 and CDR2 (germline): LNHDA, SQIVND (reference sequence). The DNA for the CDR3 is TGTGCCAGTAGTTTAATTACAGGGGGTTTTACTGAAGCTTTCTTT. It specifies CASSLITGGFTEAFF. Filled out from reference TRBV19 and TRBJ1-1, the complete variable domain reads DGGITQSPKYLFRKEGQNVTLSCEQNLNHDAMYWYRQDPGQGLRLIYYSQIVNDFQKGDIAEGYSVSREKKESFPLTVTSAQKNPTAFYLCASSLITGGFTEAFFGQGTRLTVV.

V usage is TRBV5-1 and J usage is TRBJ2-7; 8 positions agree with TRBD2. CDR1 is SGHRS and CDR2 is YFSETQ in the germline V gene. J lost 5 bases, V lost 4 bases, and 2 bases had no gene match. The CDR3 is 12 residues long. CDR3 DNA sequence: TGCGCCAGCAGCGGCGGGGGGCACGAGCAGTACTTC. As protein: CASSGGGHEQYF. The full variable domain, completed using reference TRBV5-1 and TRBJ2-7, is KAGVTQTPRYLIKTRGQQVTLSCSPISGHRSVSWYQQTPGQGLQFLFEYFSETQRNKGNFPGRFSGRQFSNSRSEMNVSTLELGDSALYLCASSGGGHEQYFGPGTRLTVT.

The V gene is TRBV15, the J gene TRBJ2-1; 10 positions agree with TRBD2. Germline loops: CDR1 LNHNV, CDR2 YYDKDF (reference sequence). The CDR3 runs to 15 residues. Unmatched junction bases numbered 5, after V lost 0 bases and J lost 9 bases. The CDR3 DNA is TGTGCCACCAGCAGAGAGCTAGCGGGAGAGGCTGAGCAGTTCTTC. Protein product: CATSRELAGEAEQFF.

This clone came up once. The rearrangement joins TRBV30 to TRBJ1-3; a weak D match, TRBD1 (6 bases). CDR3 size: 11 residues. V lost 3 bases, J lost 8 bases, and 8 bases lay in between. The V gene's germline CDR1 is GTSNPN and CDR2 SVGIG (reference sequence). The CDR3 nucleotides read TGTGCCTGGAGGGCAGGGGACACCATATATTTT. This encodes CAWRAGDTIYF.

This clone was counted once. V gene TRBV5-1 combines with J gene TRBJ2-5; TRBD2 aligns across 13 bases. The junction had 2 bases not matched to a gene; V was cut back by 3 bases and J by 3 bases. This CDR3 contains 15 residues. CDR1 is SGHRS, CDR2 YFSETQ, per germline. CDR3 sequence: CASSWGTSGEETQYF. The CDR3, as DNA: TGCGCCAGCAGCTGGGGGACTAGCGGGGAAGAGACCCAGTACTTC.

Here the CDR3 reads CASSLRDSTEAFF. CDR3 bases: TGTGCCAGCAGCTTAAGGGACTCCACCGAAGCTTTCTTT. This chain joins TRBV7-8 and TRBJ1-1; D possibly corresponds to TRBD1 (5 bases). CDR1 and CDR2 from the germline V gene are SGHVS and FQNEAQ. The V end lost 2 bases, the J end lost 8 bases, and 12 bases lay between the germline ends. The CDR3 spans 13 residues.

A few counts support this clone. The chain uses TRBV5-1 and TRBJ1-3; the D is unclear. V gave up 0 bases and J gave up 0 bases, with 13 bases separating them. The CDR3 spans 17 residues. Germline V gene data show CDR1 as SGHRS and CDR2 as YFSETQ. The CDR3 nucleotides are TGCGCCAGCAGCTTGGCAATATTGGCTTCCTCTGGAAACACCATATATTTT. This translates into CASSLAILASSGNTIYF.